The clone carrying this T cell receptor (beta chain) was counted ten times or more. Documented time point: newly diagnosed GD, antithyroid drugs for less than 3 months. PBMC-derived RNA was used for the TCR library. Relying on iRepertoire HTBI primers and Arm-PCR of CDR3 regions, the team built TCR beta libraries. TCRdb called the multiplex PCR reads again in MiXCR, with one record for every CDR3 protein. Of 320,000 or so distinct CDR3 sequences in the sample, 18% were seen once. The data stem from a study of regulatory T cells in long-lasting Graves disease. The ends were cut back, 4 bases at V and 6 bases at J, with 16 bases in the middle. The CDR3 runs 15 residues. Germline V gives CDR1 WNHNN, CDR2 SYGVQD (reference sequence).

The receptor was isolated from a female donor with Graves disease. The J gene is TRBJ2-1, the V gene TRBV10-1; TRBD1 or TRBD2 may be the D gene (5 bases each). Here the sequenced sample was peripheral blood mononuclear cells (PBMCs), taken at new diagnosis, from a patient treated with antithyroid drugs. The CDR3 DNA reads as TGCGCCAGCAGTGGGGACCAGTCACGCGCCAATGAGCAGTTCTTC. This encodes CASSGDQSRANEQFF.